These T cell receptor beta chains were read from a single sample in a study of T cell responses to AZD1222 COVID-19 vaccine. TCRdb's table, derived via immunoSEQ multiplex PCR, lists solely in-frame clones and lacks some. The sample shows more than 150,000 clones, approximately 90% of them seen only once. This specimen was peripheral blood, taken on day 0 of AZD1222 vaccination. These receptors were collected from an adult in good health. Each CDR3 is given with its conserved first and last residue. The D gene is left open where the match is weak. Some rows have no size entry. The others give once, few or many, or a class for an expanded clone.

NA	NA	TRBJ1-1	TRBV7-2	TGTGCCAGCAGCTTAGCAGCAGGAATAAACACTGAAGCTTTCTTT	CASSLAAGINTEAFF
NA	NA	TRBJ1-4	TRBV5-5	TGTGCCAGCAGCTATGGCCCGCCGGGCGGAAAACTGTTTTTT	CASSYGPPGGKLFF
NA	NA	TRBJ2-3	TRBV27	TGTGCCAGCAGTTTTGTCGGTAGATACACAGATACGCAGTATTTT	CASSFVGRYTDTQYF
NA	NA	TRBJ2-7	TRBV19	TGTGCCAGTAGTACAGGGGCGGGCAACTACGAGCAGTACTTC	CASSTGAGNYEQYF
NA	NA	TRBJ2-1	TRBV27	TGTGCCAGCAGGGCAGGCTGGGATGAGCAGTTCTTC	CASRAGWDEQFF
NA	NA	TRBJ2-7	TRBV28	TGTGCCAGCAGTTTATTTAATCCGGGAGAGCAGTACTTC	CASSLFNPGEQYF
NA	NA	TRBJ1-5	TRBV30	TGTGCCTGGAGTATAGGGGATGGCAATCAGCCCCAGCATTTT	CAWSIGDGNQPQHF
TRBD1	NA	TRBJ1-5	TRBV5-1	TGCGCCAGCAGCTTAACAGGGGATCAGCCCCAGCATTTT	CASSLTGDQPQHF
TRBD1	NA	TRBJ2-5	TRBV5-1	TGCGCCAGCAGCTTTACAGGGGGCAATATCGAGACCCAGTACTTC	CASSFTGGNIETQYF
NA	once	TRBJ2-1	TRBV7-3	TGTGCCAGCAGCGCAGACCCATCCTACAATGAGCAGTTCTTC	CASSADPSYNEQFF
TRBD1	NA	TRBJ1-2	TRBV7-8	TGTGCCAGCAGCTTAGTGCTACAGGGGCATGGCTACACCTTC	CASSLVLQGHGYTF